These 9 T cell receptor beta chains were sequenced from one sample in a study of shared clonotypes between healthy human individuals. CD45RO-negative, CCR7-positively selected cells formed the naive CD8 fraction, excluding terminally differentiated effector memory CD45RA+ cells. Profiled with immunoSEQ multiplex PCR; TCRdb holds only in-frame clones, not every one. The sample consists of roughly 2.1 million clones, approximately 94% of them appearing once. Sequenced: naive CD8+ T cells from PBMCs. The receptors stem from a young man in good health. Some clones in this sample may be carry-over from other donors' samples.

The rearrangement links TRBV4-2 to TRBJ1-2, with D possibly TRBD1 on 6 matching bases. This CDR3 has 16 amino acids. The germline CDR1 and CDR2 sequences are LGHNA and YNFKEQ. The V end lost 1 base, the J end lost 3 bases, and 15 bases lay between the germline ends. The CDR3 sequence: CASSQANRDSDYGYTF. The DNA of the CDR3 is TGTGCCAGCAGCCAAGCAAACAGGGACTCTGACTATGGCTACACCTTC.

The rearrangement links TRBV4-2 to TRBJ2-1; a possible D gene is TRBD2 (6 bases). The CDR3 is made up of 15 amino acids. Germline V lookup: CDR1 LGHNA, CDR2 YNFKEQ. V was shortened by 1 base and J by 6 bases, with 13 bases between the two germline ends. CDR3 in DNA: TGTGCCAGCAGCCAAGGGGCGGAGGGTCTCAATGAGCAGTTCTTC. The encoded protein is CASSQGAEGLNEQFF.

The V and J genes are TRBV11-3 and TRBJ2-7, with D possibly being TRBD1 (5 bases). Per the germline V gene, CDR1 is SGHNT and CDR2 is YENEEA. Trimming removed 1 base at V and 0 bases at J, with 10 bases between. The CDR3 length is 15 residues. CDR3 sequence (DNA): TGTGCCAGCAGCTTAGGGCAGGGAAACTCCTACGAGCAGTACTTC. Translation: CASSLGQGNSYEQYF.

Details on this clone: Other DNA sequences from this sample encode an identical CDR3 as well. The rearrangement uses TRBV7-3 and TRBJ2-1; 7 bases are a match to TRBD1. Per the germline V gene, CDR1 is SGHTA and CDR2 is FQGTGA. The trim removed 6 bases at V and 7 bases at J, leaving 3 bases unmatched. CDR3 size: 12 residues. CDR3 loop: CASSPTGNEQFF. In DNA form, the CDR3 reads TGTGCCAGCAGTCCGACAGGGAATGAGCAGTTCTTC.

This chain joins TRBV10-3 and TRBJ2-7; D remains unclear. Per the germline V gene, CDR1 is ENHRY and CDR2 is SYGVKD. V lost 5 bases, J lost 5 bases, and 10 bases lay in between. The CDR3 runs to 12 residues. CDR3: CAISPSGDEQYF. The CDR3 nucleotides are TGTGCCATCAGTCCTTCGGGCGACGAGCAGTACTTC.

The rearrangement uses TRBV6-5 and TRBJ1-4; 7 bases line up with TRBD1. The CDR3 loop spans 15 amino acids. V dropped 2 bases and J dropped 5; count of bases not matched to a gene: 5. Per the germline V gene, CDR1 is MNHEY and CDR2 is SVGAGI. DNA for the CDR3: TGTGCCAGCAGTTACCAGGACAGGAAAAATGAAAAACTGTTTTTT. This codes for CASSYQDRKNEKLFF.

The chain joins TRBV5-6 to TRBJ2-5, with 7 nucleotides matching TRBD1. Gene TRBJ2-7 matches the end of the DNA better, so the J call may be wrong. This CDR3 is built from 13 residues. Germline CDR1 and CDR2: SGHDT and YYEEEE. DNA of the CDR3: TGTGCCAGCAGCGCTGGGACAGCGTACGAGCAGTACTTC. Translating gives CASSAGTAYEQYF.

The rearrangement joins TRBV9 to TRBJ2-6; D call uncertain. Germline loops: CDR1 SGDLS, CDR2 YYNGEE. CDR3 length: 15 residues. The ends were cut back, 5 bases at V and 0 bases at J, with 9 bases in the middle. The CDR3 region is CASRAPSSGANVLTF. The CDR3 DNA reads as TGTGCCAGCAGAGCGCCCAGCTCTGGGGCCAACGTCCTGACTTTC.

This chain uses TRBV7-2 with TRBJ1-1; no firm D call. Germline values: CDR1 SGHTA, CDR2 FQGNSA. V was trimmed by 2 bases and J by 0 bases, leaving 7 bases between them. The CDR3 has 14 amino acids. The CDR3: CASSLFSVNTEAFF. As DNA, the CDR3 is TGTGCCAGCAGCTTATTCAGCGTGAACACTGAAGCTTTCTTT.